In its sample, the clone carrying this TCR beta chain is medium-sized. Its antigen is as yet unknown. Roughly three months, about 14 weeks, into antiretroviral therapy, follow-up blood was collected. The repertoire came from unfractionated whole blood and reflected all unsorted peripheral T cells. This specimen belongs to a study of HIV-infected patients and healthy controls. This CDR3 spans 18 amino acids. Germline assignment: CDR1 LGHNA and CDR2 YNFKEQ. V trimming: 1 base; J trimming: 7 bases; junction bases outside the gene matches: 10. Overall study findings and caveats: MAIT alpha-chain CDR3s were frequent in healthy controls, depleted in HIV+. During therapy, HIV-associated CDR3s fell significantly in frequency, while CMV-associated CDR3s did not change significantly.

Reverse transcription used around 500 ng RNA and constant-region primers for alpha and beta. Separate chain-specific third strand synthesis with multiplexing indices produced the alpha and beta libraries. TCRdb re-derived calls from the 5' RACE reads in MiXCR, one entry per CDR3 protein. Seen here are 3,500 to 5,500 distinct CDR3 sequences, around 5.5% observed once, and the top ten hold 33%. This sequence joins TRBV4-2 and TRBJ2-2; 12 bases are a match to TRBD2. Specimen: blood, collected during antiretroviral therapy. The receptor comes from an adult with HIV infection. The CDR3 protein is CASSQAVGLAGRSGELFF. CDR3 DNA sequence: TGTGCCAGCAGCCAAGCGGTGGGACTAGCGGGCCGAAGCGGGGAGCTGTTTTTT.